This T cell receptor beta chain appears in the sequencing data of a study of T-cell reconstitution after alpha-beta-depleted transplantation in children. Overall study findings and caveats: One year post-transplant, T-cell counts and diversity were largely derived from T cells produced anew. Several patients had high TCRbeta diversity at day 60; it came from surviving recipient T cells and thymic progenitors. Expanded clones from the graft, numbering several hundred, reportedly supplied alpha-beta T cells about two months after transplant.

About this clonotype itself: Its target is unknown.

Trimming left V 0 bases short and J 4 bases short, with 12 bases between. Germline V CDR1 and CDR2: LGHNA, YSLEER. The CDR3 consists of 15 residues. The authors prepared the TCRbeta library with unique molecular identifiers. TCRdb independently ran MiXCR on the PCR reads; one entry per CDR3 protein. The sample holds about 460,000 distinct CDR3 sequences, about 10% seen once. The chain is built from TRBV4-3 and TRBJ1-2; D gene unclear. This receptor was obtained from a child aged 2 to 10 with inherited bone marrow failure, due to receive a stem cell transplant. Sample: PBMCs, taken before TCRalphabeta/CD19-depleted stem cell transplant. The CDR3: CASSQDPGIPYGYTF. Written as DNA, the CDR3 is TGCGCCAGCAGCCAAGATCCTGGGATCCCCTATGGCTACACCTTC.